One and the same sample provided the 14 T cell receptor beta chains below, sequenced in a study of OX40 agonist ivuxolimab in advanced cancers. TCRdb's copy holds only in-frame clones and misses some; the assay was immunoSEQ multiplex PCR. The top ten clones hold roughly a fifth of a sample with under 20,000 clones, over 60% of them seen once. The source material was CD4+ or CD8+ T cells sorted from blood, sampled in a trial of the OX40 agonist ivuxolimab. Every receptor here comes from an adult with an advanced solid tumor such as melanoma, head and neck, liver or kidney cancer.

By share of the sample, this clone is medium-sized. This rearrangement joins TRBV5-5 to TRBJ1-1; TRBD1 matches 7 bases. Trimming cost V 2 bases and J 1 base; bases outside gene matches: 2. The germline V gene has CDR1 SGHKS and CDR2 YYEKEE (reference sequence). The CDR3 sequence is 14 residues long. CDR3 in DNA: TGTGCCAGCAGCTTTGACAGGGAGAACACTGAAGCTTTCTTT. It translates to CASSFDRENTEAFF.

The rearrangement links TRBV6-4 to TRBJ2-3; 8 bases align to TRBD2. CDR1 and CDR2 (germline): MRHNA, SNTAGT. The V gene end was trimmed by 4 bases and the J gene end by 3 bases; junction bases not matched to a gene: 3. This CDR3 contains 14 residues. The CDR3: CASSAGGGTDTQYF. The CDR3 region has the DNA TGTGCCAGCAGTGCCGGGGGGGGGACAGATACGCAGTATTTT.

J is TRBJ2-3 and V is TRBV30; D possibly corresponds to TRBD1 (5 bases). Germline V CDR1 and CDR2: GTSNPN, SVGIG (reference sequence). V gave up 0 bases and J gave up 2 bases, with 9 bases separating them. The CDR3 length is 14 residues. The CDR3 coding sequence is TGTGCCTGGAGTGTAGCAGGGCCCACAGATACGCAGTATTTT. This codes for CAWSVAGPTDTQYF.

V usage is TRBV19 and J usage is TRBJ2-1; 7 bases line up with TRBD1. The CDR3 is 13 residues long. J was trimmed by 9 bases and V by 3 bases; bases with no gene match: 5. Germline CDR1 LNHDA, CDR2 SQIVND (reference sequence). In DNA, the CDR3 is TGTGCCAGTAGTATTACAGGGGCCAGTGAGCAGTTCTTC. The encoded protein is CASSITGASEQFF.

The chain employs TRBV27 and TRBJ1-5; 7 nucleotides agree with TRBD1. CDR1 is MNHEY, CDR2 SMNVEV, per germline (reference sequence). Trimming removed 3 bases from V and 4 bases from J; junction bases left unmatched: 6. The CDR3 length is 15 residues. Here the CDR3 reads CASSLGGQKNQPQHF. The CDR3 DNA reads TGTGCCAGCAGTTTGGGGGGACAGAAGAATCAGCCCCAGCATTTT.

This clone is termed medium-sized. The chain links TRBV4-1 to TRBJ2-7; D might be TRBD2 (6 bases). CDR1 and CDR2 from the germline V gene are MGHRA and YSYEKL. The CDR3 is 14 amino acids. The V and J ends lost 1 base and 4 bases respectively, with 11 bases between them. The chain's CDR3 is CASSQGGGIYEQYF. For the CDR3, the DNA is TGCGCCAGCAGCCAAGGAGGAGGGATTTACGAGCAGTACTTC.

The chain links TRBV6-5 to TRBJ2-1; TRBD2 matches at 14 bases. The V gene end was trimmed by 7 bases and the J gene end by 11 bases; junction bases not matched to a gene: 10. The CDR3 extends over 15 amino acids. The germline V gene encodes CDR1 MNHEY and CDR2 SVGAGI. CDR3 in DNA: TGTGCCAGCATCTTTGGACTAGCGGGAGGCCACAAGCAGTTCTTC. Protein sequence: CASIFGLAGGHKQFF.

CDR3 protein: CASSLCWWGKCEQFF. CDR3 DNA: TGTGCCAGCAGCTTGTGTTGGTGGGGTAAATGTGAGCAGTTCTTC. The chain couples TRBV5-8 to TRBJ2-1; D not certain. This CDR3 comprises 15 residues. Germline V gene lookup returns CDR1 SGHTS and CDR2 YDEGEE. Trimming cost V 1 base and J 9 bases, with 17 bases left between them.

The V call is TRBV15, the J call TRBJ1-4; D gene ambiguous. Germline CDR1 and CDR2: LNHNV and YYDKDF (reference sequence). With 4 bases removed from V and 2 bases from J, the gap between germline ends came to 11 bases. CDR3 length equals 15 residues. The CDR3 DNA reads TGTGCCACCAGCAATAGAACTTACACTAATGAAAAACTGTTTTTT. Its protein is CATSNRTYTNEKLFF. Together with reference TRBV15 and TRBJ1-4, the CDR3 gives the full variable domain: DAMVIQNPRYQVTQFGKPVTLSCSQTLNHNVMYWYQQKSSQAPKLLFHYYDKDFNNEADTPDNFQSRRPNTSFCFLDIRSPGLGDTAMYLCATSNRTYTNEKLFFGSGTQLSVL.

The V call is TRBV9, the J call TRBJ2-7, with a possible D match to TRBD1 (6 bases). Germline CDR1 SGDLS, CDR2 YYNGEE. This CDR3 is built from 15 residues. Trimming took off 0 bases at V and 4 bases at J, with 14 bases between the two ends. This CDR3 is CASSVAAGARYEQYF. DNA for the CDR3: TGTGCCAGCAGCGTAGCTGCAGGGGCGAGGTACGAGCAGTACTTC.

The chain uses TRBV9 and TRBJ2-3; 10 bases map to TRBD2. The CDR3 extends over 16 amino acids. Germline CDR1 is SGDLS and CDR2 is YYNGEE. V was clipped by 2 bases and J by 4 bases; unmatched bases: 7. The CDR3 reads CASSVSGAGGSDTQYF. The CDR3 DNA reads TGTGCCAGCAGCGTCTCTGGAGCGGGAGGGTCAGATACGCAGTATTTT.

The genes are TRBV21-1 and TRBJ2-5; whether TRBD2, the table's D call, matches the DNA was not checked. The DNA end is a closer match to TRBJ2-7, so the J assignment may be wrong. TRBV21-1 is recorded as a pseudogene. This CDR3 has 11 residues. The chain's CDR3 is CASSKSYEQYF. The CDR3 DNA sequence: TGTGCCAGCAGCAAAAGTTACGAGCAGTACTTC.

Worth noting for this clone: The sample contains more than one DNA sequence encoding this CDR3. CDR3 nucleotide sequence: TGTGCCACCAGCAGGAACCGGGACTTCGGGGCCGGGGAGCTGTTTTTT. Amino acid sequence: CATSRNRDFGAGELFF. The chain has TRBV15 and TRBJ2-2; D may be TRBD2 (6 bases). V lost 3 bases and J 6 bases, leaving 17 bases between the germline ends. The CDR3 is 16 amino acids. The germline V gene encodes CDR1 LNHNV and CDR2 YYDKDF (reference sequence).

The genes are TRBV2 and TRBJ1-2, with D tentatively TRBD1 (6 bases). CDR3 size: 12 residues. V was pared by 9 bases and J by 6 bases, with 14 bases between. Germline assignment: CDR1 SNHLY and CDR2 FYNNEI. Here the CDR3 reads CAREQGYDGYTF. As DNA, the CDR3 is TGTGCCAGGGAACAGGGTTACGATGGCTACACCTTC.